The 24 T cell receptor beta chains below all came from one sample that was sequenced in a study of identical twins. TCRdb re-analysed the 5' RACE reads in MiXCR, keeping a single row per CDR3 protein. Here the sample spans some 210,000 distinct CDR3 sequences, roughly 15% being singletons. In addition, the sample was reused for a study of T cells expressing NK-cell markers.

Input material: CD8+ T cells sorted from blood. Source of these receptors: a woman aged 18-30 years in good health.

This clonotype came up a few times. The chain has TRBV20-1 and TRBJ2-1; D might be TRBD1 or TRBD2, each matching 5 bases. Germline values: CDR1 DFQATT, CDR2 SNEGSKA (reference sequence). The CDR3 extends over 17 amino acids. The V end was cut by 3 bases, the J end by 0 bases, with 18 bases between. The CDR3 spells CSARVRSGPLSYNEQFF. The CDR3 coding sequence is TGCAGTGCTAGGGTAAGATCGGGGCCACTCTCCTACAATGAGCAGTTCTTC.

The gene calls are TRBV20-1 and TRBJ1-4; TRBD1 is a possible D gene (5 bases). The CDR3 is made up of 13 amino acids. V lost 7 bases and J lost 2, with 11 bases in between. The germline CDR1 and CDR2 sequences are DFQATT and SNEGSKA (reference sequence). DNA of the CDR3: TGCAGTGTCACCAGGGTCACTAATGAAAAACTGTTTTTT. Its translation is CSVTRVTNEKLFF.

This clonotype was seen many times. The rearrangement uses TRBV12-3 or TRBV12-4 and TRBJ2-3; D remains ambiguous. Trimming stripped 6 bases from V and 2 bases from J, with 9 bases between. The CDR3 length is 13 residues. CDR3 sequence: CASSPDFTDTQYF. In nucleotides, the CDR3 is TGTGCCAGCAGCCCCGACTTCACAGATACGCAGTATTTT.

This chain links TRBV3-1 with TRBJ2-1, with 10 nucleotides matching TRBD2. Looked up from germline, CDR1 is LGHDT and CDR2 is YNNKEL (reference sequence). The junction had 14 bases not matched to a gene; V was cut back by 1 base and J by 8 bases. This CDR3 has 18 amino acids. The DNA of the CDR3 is TGTGCCAGCAGCCAAGGTTGGGAGCGGGAGGGCCGAGGCTATGAGCAGTTCTTC. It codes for CASSQGWEREGRGYEQFF.

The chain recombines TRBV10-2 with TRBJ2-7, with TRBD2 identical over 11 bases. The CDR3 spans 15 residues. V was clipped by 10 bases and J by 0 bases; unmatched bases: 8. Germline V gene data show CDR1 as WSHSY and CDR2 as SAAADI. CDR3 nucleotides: TGCGCCATGAGCTCCGGGACTAGCGGCTCCTACGAGCAGTACTTC. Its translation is CAMSSGTSGSYEQYF.

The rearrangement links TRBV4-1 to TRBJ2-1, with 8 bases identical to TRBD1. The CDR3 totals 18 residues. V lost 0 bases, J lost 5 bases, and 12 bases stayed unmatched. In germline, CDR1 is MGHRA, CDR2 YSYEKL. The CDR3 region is CASSQEGILAGGHNEQFF. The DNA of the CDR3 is TGCGCCAGCAGCCAAGAGGGAATTTTGGCAGGGGGCCACAATGAGCAGTTCTTC.

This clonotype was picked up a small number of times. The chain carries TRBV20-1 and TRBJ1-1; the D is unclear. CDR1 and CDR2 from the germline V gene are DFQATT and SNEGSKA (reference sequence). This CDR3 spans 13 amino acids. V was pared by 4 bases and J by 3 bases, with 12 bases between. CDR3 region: CSATLGTDTEAFF. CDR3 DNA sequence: TGCAGTGCTACTTTAGGAACGGACACTGAAGCTTTCTTT.

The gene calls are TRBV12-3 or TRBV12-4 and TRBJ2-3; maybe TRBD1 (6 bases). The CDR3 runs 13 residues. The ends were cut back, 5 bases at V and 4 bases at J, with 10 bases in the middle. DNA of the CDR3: TGTGCCAGCAGTGCACAGGGCCCAGATACGCAGTATTTT. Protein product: CASSAQGPDTQYF.

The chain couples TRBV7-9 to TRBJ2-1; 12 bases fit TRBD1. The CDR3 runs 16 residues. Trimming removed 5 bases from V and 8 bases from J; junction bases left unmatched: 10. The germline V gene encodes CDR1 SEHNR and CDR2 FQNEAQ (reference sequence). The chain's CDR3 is CASSENNGTGGDEQFF. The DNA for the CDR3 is TGTGCCAGCAGCGAAAACAACGGGACAGGGGGCGATGAGCAGTTCTTC. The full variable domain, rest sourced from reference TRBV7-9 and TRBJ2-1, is DTGVSQNPRHKITKRGQNVTFRCDPISEHNRLYWYRQTLGQGPEFLTYFQNEAQLEKSRLLSDRFSAERPKGSFSTLEIQRTEQGDSAMYLCASSENNGTGGDEQFFGPGTRLTVL.

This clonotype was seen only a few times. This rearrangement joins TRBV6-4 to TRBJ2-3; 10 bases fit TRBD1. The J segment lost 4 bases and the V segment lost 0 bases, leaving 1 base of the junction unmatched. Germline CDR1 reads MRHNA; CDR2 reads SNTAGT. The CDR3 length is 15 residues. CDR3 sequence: CASSDSGQGSDTQYF. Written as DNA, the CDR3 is TGTGCCAGCAGTGACTCGGGACAGGGGTCAGATACGCAGTATTTT.

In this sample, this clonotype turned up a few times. CDR3 loop: CASSEAILANNEQFF. Here the CDR3 DNA reads TGTGCCAGCAGTGAAGCGATACTAGCCAACAATGAGCAGTTCTTC. This rearrangement joins TRBV6-1 to TRBJ2-1, with a possible D match to TRBD2 (6 bases). CDR3 length equals 15 residues. Germline CDR1 MNHNS, CDR2 SASEGT. V was clipped by 0 bases and J by 5 bases, with 11 bases between them.

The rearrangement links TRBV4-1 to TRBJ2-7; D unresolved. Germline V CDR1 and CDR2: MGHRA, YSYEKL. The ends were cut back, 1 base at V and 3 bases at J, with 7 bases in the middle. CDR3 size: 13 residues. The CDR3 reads CASSQGLVYEQYF. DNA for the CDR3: TGCGCCAGCAGCCAAGGCTTGGTCTACGAGCAGTACTTC.

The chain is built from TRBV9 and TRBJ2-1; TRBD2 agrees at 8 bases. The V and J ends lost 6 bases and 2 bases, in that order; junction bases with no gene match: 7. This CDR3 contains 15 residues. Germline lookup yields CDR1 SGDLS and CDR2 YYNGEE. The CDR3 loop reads CASNEAGVAYNEQFF. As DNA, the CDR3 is TGTGCCAGCAATGAAGCGGGAGTTGCCTACAATGAGCAGTTCTTC.

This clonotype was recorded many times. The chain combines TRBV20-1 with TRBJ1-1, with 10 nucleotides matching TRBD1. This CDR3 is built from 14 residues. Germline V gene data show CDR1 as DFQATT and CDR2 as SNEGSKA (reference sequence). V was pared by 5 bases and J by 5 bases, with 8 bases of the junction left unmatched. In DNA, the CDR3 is TGCAGTGCTGATACGGGACAGGGGCATACTGAAGCTTTCTTT. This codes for CSADTGQGHTEAFF.

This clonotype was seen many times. CDR3: CASSSTRTESYEQYF. The CDR3 region has the DNA TGTGCCAGCAGCTCCACACGGACAGAAAGCTACGAGCAGTACTTC. J is TRBJ2-7 and V is TRBV7-9, with D perhaps matching TRBD1 (6 bases). Trimming removed 4 bases at V and 3 bases at J, with 16 bases between. This CDR3 has 15 residues. The germline V gene has CDR1 SEHNR and CDR2 FQNEAQ (reference sequence).

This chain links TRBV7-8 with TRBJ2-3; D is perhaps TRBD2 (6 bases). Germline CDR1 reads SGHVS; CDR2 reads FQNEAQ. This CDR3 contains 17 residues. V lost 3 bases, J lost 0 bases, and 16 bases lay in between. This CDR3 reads CASSFARVGGSTDTQYF. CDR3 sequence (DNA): TGTGCCAGCAGCTTCGCACGCGTCGGGGGAAGCACAGATACGCAGTATTTT.

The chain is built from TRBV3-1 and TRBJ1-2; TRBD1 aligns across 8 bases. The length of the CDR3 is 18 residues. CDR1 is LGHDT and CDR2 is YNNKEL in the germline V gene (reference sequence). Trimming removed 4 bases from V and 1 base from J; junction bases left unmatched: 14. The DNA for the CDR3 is TGTGCCAGCAGCCCCCCATCAGGGGGCCGCGGGGTTAACTATGGCTACACCTTC. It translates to CASSPPSGGRGVNYGYTF.

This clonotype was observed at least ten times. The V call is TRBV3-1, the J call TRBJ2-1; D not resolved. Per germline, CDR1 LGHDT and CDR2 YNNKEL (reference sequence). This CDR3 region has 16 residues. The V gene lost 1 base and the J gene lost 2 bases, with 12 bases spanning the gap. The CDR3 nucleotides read TGTGCCAGCAGCCAAGGCGAGAGCCTGGCCTACAATGAGCAGTTCTTC. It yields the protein CASSQGESLAYNEQFF.

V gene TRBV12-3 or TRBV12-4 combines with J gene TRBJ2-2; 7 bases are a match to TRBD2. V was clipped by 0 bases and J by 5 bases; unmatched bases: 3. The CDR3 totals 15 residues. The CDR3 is CASSLAGAGTGELFF. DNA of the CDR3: TGTGCCAGCAGTTTAGCGGGAGCGGGGACCGGGGAGCTGTTTTTT.

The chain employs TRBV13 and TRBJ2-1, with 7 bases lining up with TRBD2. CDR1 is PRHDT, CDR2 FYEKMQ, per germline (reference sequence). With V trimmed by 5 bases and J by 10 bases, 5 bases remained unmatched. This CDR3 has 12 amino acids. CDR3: CASSPGTTEQFF. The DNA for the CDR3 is TGTGCCAGCAGCCCCGGGACTACCGAGCAGTTCTTC.

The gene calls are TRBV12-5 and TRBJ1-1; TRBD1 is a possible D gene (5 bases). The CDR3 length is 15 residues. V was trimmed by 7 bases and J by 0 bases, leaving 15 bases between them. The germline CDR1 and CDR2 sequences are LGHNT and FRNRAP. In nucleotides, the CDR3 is TGTGCTAGTGCCCGCTACGGGGGGATGAACACTGAAGCTTTCTTT. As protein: CASARYGGMNTEAFF.

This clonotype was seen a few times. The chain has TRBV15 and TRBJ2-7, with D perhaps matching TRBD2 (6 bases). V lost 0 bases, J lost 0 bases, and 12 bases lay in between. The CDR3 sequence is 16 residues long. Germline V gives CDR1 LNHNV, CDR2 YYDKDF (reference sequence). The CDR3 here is CATSRDRQGGSYEQYF. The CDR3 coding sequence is TGTGCCACCAGCAGAGATAGGCAGGGAGGCTCCTACGAGCAGTACTTC.

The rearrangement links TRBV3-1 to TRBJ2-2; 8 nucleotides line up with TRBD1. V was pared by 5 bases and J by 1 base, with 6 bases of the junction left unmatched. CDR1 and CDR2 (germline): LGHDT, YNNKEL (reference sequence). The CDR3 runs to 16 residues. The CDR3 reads CASSYEGTGNTGELFF. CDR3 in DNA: TGTGCCAGCAGCTATGAGGGGACAGGGAACACCGGGGAGCTGTTTTTT.

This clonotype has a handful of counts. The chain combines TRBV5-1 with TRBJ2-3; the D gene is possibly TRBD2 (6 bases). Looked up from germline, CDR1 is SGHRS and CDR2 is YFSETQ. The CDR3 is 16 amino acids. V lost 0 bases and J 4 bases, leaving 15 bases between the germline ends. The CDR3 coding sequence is TGCGCCAGCAGCTTGGCTAGCGTCCTGGAGGCAGATACGCAGTATTTT. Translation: CASSLASVLEADTQYF.